What follows is one T cell receptor beta chain and its context. Its target is unknown. The entry originates in a study of CD8 T cells in Susac syndrome. Study outcomes and limitations: As acknowledged by the study, its TCR sequencing and HLA analysis included a relatively small number of individuals.

Negative isolation was used for CD8+ and CD4+ T cells, and FACS enrichment was applied to TEMRA cells. Random hexamers served to reverse transcribe roughly 0.45 to 1 ug RNA. TCRdb passed the immunoSEQ multiplex PCR reads through MiXCR, listing each CDR3 protein once. The sample records over 350,000 distinct CDR3 sequences, 85% to 90% being singletons. The TCR comes from a human donor with multiple sclerosis. Sequenced: CD8+ T cells from PBMCs.

The CDR3 loop is CASSLRDRGNEQFF. Here the CDR3 DNA reads TGTGCCAGCAGCTTGAGGGACAGGGGCAATGAGCAGTTCTTC. The rearrangement links TRBV7-9 to TRBJ2-1; 10 bases map to TRBD1. CDR1 and CDR2 (germline): SEHNR, FQNEAQ (reference sequence). The CDR3 spans 14 residues. The V and J ends lost 3 bases and 6 bases, in that order; junction bases with no gene match: 2.